This paragraph covers one T cell receptor beta chain sequence. CDR1 and CDR2 (germline): LGHDT, YNNKEL (reference sequence). With 5 bases clipped from V and 0 bases from J, the junction kept 5 bases outside the gene matches. This CDR3 has 15 amino acids. This record comes from a study of blood T cell repertoires in COVID-19. Measured with immunoSEQ multiplex PCR; TCRdb has only the in-frame clones, and not every one. Of approximately 150,000 clones detected, approximately 86% appear once; the ten largest clones hold almost 8.5%. The V and J genes are TRBV3-1 (or the pseudogene TRBV3-2) and TRBJ2-3; 7 nucleotides match TRBD2. The origin of this receptor is a woman aged 60 to 75 with acute or convalescent COVID-19. Sequencing used peripheral blood. CDR3 loop: CASSALASSTDTQYF. Written as DNA, the CDR3 is TGTGCCAGCAGCGCACTAGCGTCAAGCACAGATACGCAGTATTTT.